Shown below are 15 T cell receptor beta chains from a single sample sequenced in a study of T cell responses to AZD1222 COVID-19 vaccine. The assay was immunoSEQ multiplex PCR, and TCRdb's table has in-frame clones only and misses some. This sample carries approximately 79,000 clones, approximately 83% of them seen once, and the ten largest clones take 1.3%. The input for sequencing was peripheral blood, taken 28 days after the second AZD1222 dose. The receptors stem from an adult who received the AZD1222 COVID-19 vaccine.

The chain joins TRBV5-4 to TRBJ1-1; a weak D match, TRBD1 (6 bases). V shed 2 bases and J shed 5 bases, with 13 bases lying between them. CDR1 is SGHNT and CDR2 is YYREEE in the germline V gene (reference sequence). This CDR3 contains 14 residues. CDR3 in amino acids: CASSLVGARTEAFF. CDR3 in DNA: TGTGCCAGCAGCTTAGTGGGGGCTCGGACTGAAGCTTTCTTT.

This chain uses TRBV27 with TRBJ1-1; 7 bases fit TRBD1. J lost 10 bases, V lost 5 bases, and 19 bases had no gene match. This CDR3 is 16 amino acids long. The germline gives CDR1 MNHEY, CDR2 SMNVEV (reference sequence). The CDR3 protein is CASSPQTGTALLRAFF. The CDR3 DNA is TGTGCCAGCAGTCCGCAAACAGGGACAGCCCTGTTGAGAGCTTTCTTT.

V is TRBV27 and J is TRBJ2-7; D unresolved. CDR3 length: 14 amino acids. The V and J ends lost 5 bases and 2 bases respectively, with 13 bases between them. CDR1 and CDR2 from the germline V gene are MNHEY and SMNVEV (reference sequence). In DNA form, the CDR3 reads TGTGCCAGCAGTCCCCGAGACGGAGCCTACGAGCAGTACTTC. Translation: CASSPRDGAYEQYF.

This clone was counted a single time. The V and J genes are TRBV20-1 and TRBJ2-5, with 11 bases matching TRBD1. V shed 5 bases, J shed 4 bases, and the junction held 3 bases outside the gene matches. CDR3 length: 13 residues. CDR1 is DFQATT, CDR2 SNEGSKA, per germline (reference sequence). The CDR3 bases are TGCAGTGCTGGTGGGACAGGGGGAGAGACCCAGTACTTC. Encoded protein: CSAGGTGGETQYF.

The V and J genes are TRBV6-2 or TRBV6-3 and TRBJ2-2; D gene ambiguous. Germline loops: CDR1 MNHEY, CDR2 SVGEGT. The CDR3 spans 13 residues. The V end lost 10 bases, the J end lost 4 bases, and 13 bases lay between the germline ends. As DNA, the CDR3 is TGTGCCATCACCCCACTGCCCACCGGGGAGCTGTTTTTT. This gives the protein CAITPLPTGELFF.

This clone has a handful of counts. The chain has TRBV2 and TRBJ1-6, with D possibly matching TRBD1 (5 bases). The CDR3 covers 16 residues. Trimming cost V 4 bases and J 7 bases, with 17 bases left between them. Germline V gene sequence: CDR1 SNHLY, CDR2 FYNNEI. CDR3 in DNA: TGTGCCAGCAGTGTTATGTCGGGGCGAGGGAATTCACCCCTCCACTTT. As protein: CASSVMSGRGNSPLHF.

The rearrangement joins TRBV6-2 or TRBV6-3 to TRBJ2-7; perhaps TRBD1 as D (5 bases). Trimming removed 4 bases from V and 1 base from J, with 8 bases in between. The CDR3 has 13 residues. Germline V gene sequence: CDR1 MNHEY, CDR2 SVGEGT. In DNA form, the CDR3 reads TGTGCCAGCAGTTGGGGCAGTTCCTACGAGCAGTACTTC. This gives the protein CASSWGSSYEQYF.

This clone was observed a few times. The CDR3 DNA sequence: TGCGCCAGCAGCCAACCTATCGGGACAGGGAGAAAGGACTACAATGAGCAGTTCTTC. Translating gives CASSQPIGTGRKDYNEQFF. V and J are TRBV4-1 and TRBJ2-1, with 9 nucleotides matching TRBD1. The length of the CDR3 is 19 residues. With 2 bases clipped from V and 3 bases from J, the junction kept 14 bases outside the gene matches. Per germline, CDR1 MGHRA and CDR2 YSYEKL.

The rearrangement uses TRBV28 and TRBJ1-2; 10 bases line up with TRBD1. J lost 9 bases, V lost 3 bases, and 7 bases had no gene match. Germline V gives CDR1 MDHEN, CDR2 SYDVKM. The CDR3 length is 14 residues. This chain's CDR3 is CASSFPRDRGRYTF. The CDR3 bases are TGTGCCAGCAGTTTCCCCCGGGACAGGGGTCGCTACACCTTC.

The CDR3 loop reads CASSSGLAATSYNEQFF. The DNA for the CDR3 is TGTGCCAGCAGCTCTGGACTAGCGGCTACTTCCTACAATGAGCAGTTCTTC. V and J are TRBV5-4 and TRBJ2-1; TRBD2 aligns across 10 bases. The trim removed 3 bases at V and 1 base at J, leaving 7 bases unmatched. CDR3 size: 17 residues. Germline CDR1 SGHNT, CDR2 YYREEE (reference sequence).

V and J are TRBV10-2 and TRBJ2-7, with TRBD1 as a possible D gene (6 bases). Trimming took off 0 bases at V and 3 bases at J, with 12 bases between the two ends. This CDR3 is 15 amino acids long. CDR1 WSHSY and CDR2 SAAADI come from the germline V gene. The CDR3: CASSESDRQNYEQYF. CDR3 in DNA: TGCGCCAGCAGTGAGTCTGACAGGCAGAACTACGAGCAGTACTTC.

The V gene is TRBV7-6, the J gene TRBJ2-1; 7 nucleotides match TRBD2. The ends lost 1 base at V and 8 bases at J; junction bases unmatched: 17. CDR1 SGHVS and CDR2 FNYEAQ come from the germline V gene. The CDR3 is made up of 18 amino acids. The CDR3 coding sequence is TGTGCCAGCAGCTTAGGGGCGGCGGGAGTAGTTAAGGGCGATGAGCAGTTCTTC. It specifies CASSLGAAGVVKGDEQFF.

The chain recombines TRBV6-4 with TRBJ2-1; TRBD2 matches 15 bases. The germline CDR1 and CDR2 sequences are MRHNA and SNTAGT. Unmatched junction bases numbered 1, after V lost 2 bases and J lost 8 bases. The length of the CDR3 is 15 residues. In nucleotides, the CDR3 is TGTGCCAGCAGTGACGGACTAGCGGGAGGGCATGAGCAGTTCTTC. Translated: CASSDGLAGGHEQFF.

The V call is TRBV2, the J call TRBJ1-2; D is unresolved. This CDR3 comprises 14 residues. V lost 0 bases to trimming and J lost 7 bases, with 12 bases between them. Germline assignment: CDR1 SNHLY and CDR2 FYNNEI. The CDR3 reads CASSEALRSGGYTF. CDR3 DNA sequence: TGTGCCAGCAGTGAAGCGCTTCGAAGTGGTGGCTACACCTTC.

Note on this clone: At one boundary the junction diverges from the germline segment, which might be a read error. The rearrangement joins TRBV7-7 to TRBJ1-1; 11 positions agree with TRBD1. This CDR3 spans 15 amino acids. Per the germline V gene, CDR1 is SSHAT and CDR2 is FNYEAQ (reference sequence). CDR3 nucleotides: TGTGCTAGCAGCGGGGACAGGGGGAAATCCACTGAAGCTTTCTTT. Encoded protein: CASSGDRGKSTEAFF.